A single sample is the source of the 24 T cell receptor beta chains below, sequenced in a study of siplizumab effects on memory and regulatory T cells. Clones were sequenced by immunoSEQ multiplex PCR, and TCRdb holds only the in-frame ones, with some missing. The top ten hold 0.6% to 0.8% of the sample, which has some 99,000 clones, about 91% seen once. Sequencing input: Tregs sorted from blood. All receptors derive from a human donor in good health.

The chain links TRBV7-2 to TRBJ2-5; D may correspond to TRBD1 or TRBD2 (7 bases each). Between the trimmed V and J ends, which lost 5 bases and 4 bases, there was a span of 11 bases. Germline V gene sequence: CDR1 SGHTA, CDR2 FQGNSA. The CDR3 length is 13 residues. CDR3 residues: CASSLRGGETQYF. DNA for the CDR3: TGTGCCAGCAGCCTCAGGGGGGGAGAGACCCAGTACTTC.

Of note for this clone: The sample holds other DNA sequences that translate to the same CDR3. The chain has TRBV5-1 and TRBJ1-2, with 7 bases aligning to TRBD1. The J segment lost 4 bases and the V segment lost 3 bases, leaving 3 bases of the junction unmatched. Germline CDR1 SGHRS, CDR2 YFSETQ. The CDR3 runs 13 residues. This CDR3 reads CASSYGTAYGYTF. The CDR3 DNA reads TGCGCCAGCAGCTACGGGACAGCCTATGGCTACACCTTC.

This clone has just one count. The J gene is TRBJ2-7, the V gene TRBV6-5, with D unresolved. The germline V and J ends were trimmed by 2 bases and 0 bases, with 11 bases remaining between them. Germline CDR1 MNHEY, CDR2 SVGAGI. CDR3 length: 15 amino acids. This CDR3 reads CASSYLGLPSYEQYF. The DNA for the CDR3 is TGTGCCAGCAGTTACCTGGGTCTCCCCTCCTACGAGCAGTACTTC.

In its sample, this clone was seen once. The rearrangement links TRBV7-9 to TRBJ1-6, with 7 bases fitting TRBD1. The CDR3 runs to 14 residues. Trimming took 2 bases from V and 10 from J; bases not matched to a gene: 5. Per the germline V gene, CDR1 is SEHNR and CDR2 is FQNEAQ (reference sequence). The CDR3 is CASSLYRGGSPLHF. The CDR3 DNA sequence: TGTGCCAGCAGCTTATACAGGGGAGGCTCACCCCTCCACTTT. Filled out from reference TRBV7-9 and TRBJ1-6, the complete variable domain reads DTGVSQNPRHKITKRGQNVTFRCDPISEHNRLYWYRQTLGQGPEFLTYFQNEAQLEKSRLLSDRFSAERPKGSFSTLEIQRTEQGDSAMYLCASSLYRGGSPLHFGNGTRLTVT.

V usage is TRBV19 and J usage is TRBJ2-2; 7 nucleotides agree with TRBD2. The germline CDR1 and CDR2 sequences are LNHDA and SQIVND (reference sequence). V shed 3 bases and J 7 bases; nucleotides not matched to a gene: 5. This CDR3 is built from 14 residues. This chain's CDR3 is CASSIPRTSGELFF. The CDR3 region has the DNA TGTGCCAGTAGTATCCCTCGGACTAGCGGGGAGCTGTTTTTT.

The V and J genes are TRBV6-1 and TRBJ2-7; 9 bases map to TRBD1. Germline CDR1 is MNHNS and CDR2 is SASEGT. This CDR3 has 13 residues. The ends lost 6 bases at V and 3 bases at J; junction bases unmatched: 3. Written as DNA, the CDR3 is TGTGCCAGCAGAAGGGGACAGGGCTACGAGCAGTACTTC. This sequence encodes CASRRGQGYEQYF.

This chain uses TRBV5-5 with TRBJ1-2; D remains unclear. CDR1 is SGHKS and CDR2 is YYEKEE in the germline V gene (reference sequence). The CDR3 loop spans 13 amino acids. V lost 1 base to trimming and J lost 4 bases, with 8 bases between them. CDR3 in DNA: TGTGCCAGCAGCTTGCCACATCTCTATGGCTACACCTTC. This translates into CASSLPHLYGYTF.

Only one count was recorded for this clone. This chain joins TRBV6-1 and TRBJ2-3; no reliable D call. This CDR3 has 13 residues. CDR1 is MNHNS and CDR2 is SASEGT in the germline V gene. Between the trimmed V and J ends, which lost 1 base and 8 bases, there was a span of 10 bases. Here the CDR3 DNA reads TGTGCCAGCAGTGAAGGGGGAATAGCTACGCAGTATTTT. It codes for CASSEGGIATQYF.

The sample holds one count of this clone. J is TRBJ1-3 and V is TRBV10-2; D unresolved. CDR3 length: 15 amino acids. Trimming removed 3 bases from V and 0 bases from J, with 9 bases in between. CDR1 is WSHSY and CDR2 is SAAADI in the germline V gene. The CDR3 reads CASSEGISSGNTIYF. For the CDR3, the DNA is TGCGCCAGCAGTGAAGGGATTTCCTCTGGAAACACCATATATTTT.

The chain links TRBV7-8 to TRBJ1-5, with D unclear. Deletions cut 3 bases from V and 0 bases from J, with 6 bases between. The germline gives CDR1 SGHVS, CDR2 FQNEAQ. This CDR3 spans 14 amino acids. CDR3: CASSFFFSNQPQHF. The CDR3 DNA reads TGTGCCAGCAGCTTTTTTTTTAGCAATCAGCCCCAGCATTTT.

As to this clone: Mismatch with germline at one junction end may stem from a read error. This specimen includes other DNA sequences encoding the same CDR3. The chain recombines TRBV6-1 with TRBJ1-5; D not resolved. Germline V lookup: CDR1 MNHNS, CDR2 SASEGT. This CDR3 is built from 15 residues. The chain's CDR3 is CASSDVVNSNQPQHF. The CDR3 DNA reads as TGTGCCAGCAGTGACGTGGTTAATAGCAACCAGCCCCAGCATTTT.

The chain links TRBV5-4 to TRBJ2-5; D is uncertain. The CDR3 covers 13 residues. The germline gives CDR1 SGHNT, CDR2 YYREEE (reference sequence). Trimming took off 0 bases at V and 4 bases at J, with 7 bases between the two ends. CDR3 protein: CASSLAGGETQYF. The DNA of the CDR3 is TGTGCCAGCAGCTTGGCAGGCGGAGAGACCCAGTACTTC.

This chain connects TRBV5-5 to TRBJ2-1; no firm D call. V was pared by 2 bases and J by 12 bases, with 12 bases between. The CDR3 is 12 amino acids. Germline CDR1 and CDR2: SGHKS and YYEKEE (reference sequence). The CDR3 coding sequence is TGTGCCAGCAGCTTTGGTTCTGCGTGGCAGTTCTTC. This sequence encodes CASSFGSAWQFF.

V is TRBV9 and J is TRBJ2-5, with D unresolved. With 0 bases removed from V and 3 bases from J, the gap between germline ends came to 9 bases. The CDR3 extends over 14 amino acids. Germline loops: CDR1 SGDLS, CDR2 YYNGEE. This CDR3 reads CASSVVGREETQYF. DNA for the CDR3: TGTGCCAGCAGCGTAGTGGGCAGAGAAGAGACCCAGTACTTC.

This chain uses TRBV7-2 with TRBJ2-7, with a possible D match to TRBD1 (7 bases). Trimming pared 8 bases from V and 0 bases from J, leaving 14 bases between. The germline V gene encodes CDR1 SGHTA and CDR2 FQGNSA. This CDR3 region has 14 residues. The CDR3 here is CASSWQGGSYEQYF. CDR3 in DNA: TGTGCCAGCTCCTGGCAGGGGGGCTCCTACGAGCAGTACTTC. The full variable domain, completed using reference TRBV7-2 and TRBJ2-7, is GAGVSQSPSNKVTEKGKDVELRCDPISGHTALYWYRQSLGQGLEFLIYFQGNSAPDKSGLPSDRFSAERTGGSVSTLTIQRTQQEDSAVYLCASSWQGGSYEQYFGPGTRLTVT.

J is TRBJ1-3 and V is TRBV5-6; D is unclear. Per germline, CDR1 SGHDT and CDR2 YYEEEE. Trimming removed 5 bases from V and 4 bases from J, with 7 bases in between. CDR3 length equals 12 residues. CDR3 sequence reads: CASRASGNTIYF. CDR3 sequence (DNA): TGTGCCAGCAGGGCTTCGGGAAACACCATATATTTT.

There are a few counts of this clone. The same CDR3 can be traced to other DNA sequences in this sample. The V call is TRBV18, the J call TRBJ1-1; perhaps TRBD1 as D (5 bases). Trimming left V 3 bases short and J 4 bases short, with 6 bases between. Germline CDR1 and CDR2: KGHSH and LQKENI. CDR3 length: 12 amino acids. CDR3 nucleotides: TGTGCCAGCTCACCGCAGGGCACTGAAGCTTTCTTT. It translates to CASSPQGTEAFF.

This sequence joins TRBV12-5 and TRBJ1-5; 7 nucleotides align to TRBD1. Germline loops: CDR1 LGHNT, CDR2 FRNRAP. V was clipped by 2 bases and J by 0 bases; unmatched bases: 1. CDR3 length equals 15 residues. CDR3 in amino acids: CASGLTGVSNQPQHF. The DNA of the CDR3 is TGTGCTAGTGGTTTGACAGGGGTTAGCAATCAGCCCCAGCATTTT. Filled out from reference TRBV12-5 and TRBJ1-5, the complete variable domain reads DARVTQTPRHKVTEMGQEVTMRCQPILGHNTVFWYRQTMMQGLELLAYFRNRAPLDDSGMPKDRFSAEMPDATLATLKIQPSEPRDSAVYFCASGLTGVSNQPQHFGDGTRLSIL.

The chain combines TRBV6-1 with TRBJ2-5; the match to TRBD1 covers 7 bases. With 3 bases clipped from V and 7 bases from J, the junction kept 14 bases outside the gene matches. Germline V lookup: CDR1 MNHNS, CDR2 SASEGT. CDR3 length equals 16 residues. The CDR3 DNA reads as TGTGCCAGCAGTGAGAGGCCCGGGACAGCTGGAGGGACCCAGTACTTC. The encoded protein is CASSERPGTAGGTQYF.

This chain connects TRBV6-6 to TRBJ1-2; D gene ambiguous. This CDR3 region has 12 residues. Trimming left V 7 bases short and J 6 bases short, with 12 bases between. CDR1 and CDR2 from the germline V gene are MNHNY and SVGAGI (reference sequence). CDR3 DNA: TGTGCCAGCAACCTCGCCGGGAATGGCTACACCTTC. It is translated as CASNLAGNGYTF.

DNA of the CDR3: TGCGCCAGCAGTCACTTACAGGGGGCTCGGGAGACCCAGTACTTC. Its protein is CASSHLQGARETQYF. This sequence joins TRBV4-1 and TRBJ2-5; 9 bases are a match to TRBD1. Germline V gene data show CDR1 as MGHRA and CDR2 as YSYEKL. V shed 6 bases, J shed 5 bases, and the junction held 10 bases outside the gene matches. The CDR3 totals 15 residues.

This chain joins TRBV5-6 and TRBJ2-5, with D possibly being TRBD2 (7 bases). Trimming took 5 bases from V and 2 from J, leaving 13 bases between them. CDR3 length: 14 amino acids. In germline, CDR1 is SGHDT, CDR2 YYEEEE. CDR3 DNA: TGTGCCAGCAGTTTAGGGGGAGGGCAAGAGACCCAGTACTTC. Translation: CASSLGGGQETQYF.

The chain joins TRBV19 to TRBJ2-7; D not certain. The germline gives CDR1 LNHDA, CDR2 SQIVND (reference sequence). The CDR3 consists of 13 residues. V was shortened by 6 bases and J by 3 bases, with 12 bases between the two germline ends. CDR3 sequence: CASRRTDRYEQYF. DNA for the CDR3: TGTGCCAGTAGAAGGACGGACCGCTACGAGCAGTACTTC.

The chain recombines TRBV18 with TRBJ1-2; D not resolved. This CDR3 spans 14 amino acids. Germline CDR1 is KGHSH and CDR2 is LQKENI. V gave up 10 bases and J gave up 0 bases, with 15 bases separating them. This CDR3 reads CATTIDGANYGYTF. As DNA, the CDR3 is TGTGCCACCACGATTGACGGCGCTAACTATGGCTACACCTTC.